This T cell receptor (beta chain) originates from a study of blood T cells in healthy people across ages. This clonotype has at least ten counts. Its antigen is currently unknown. Every donor contributed about 10 milliliters of peripheral blood by blood draw. Overall study findings and caveats: Whereas aged donors had fewer naive CD4+ cells, long-lived donors had more of them and higher diversity.

This CDR3 has 13 residues. Trimming pared 4 bases from V and 4 bases from J, leaving 7 bases between. Together with a sample-barcoded 5' primer, a J-beta primer mix was included in a second PCR lasting roughly 6 to 12 cycles. Individual samples furnished no less than 3 million CDR3-containing paired-end reads apiece. TCRdb redid the calling of the 5' RACE reads with MiXCR, one entry per CDR3 protein. The sample records around 990,000 distinct CDR3 sequences, approximately 26% being singletons. The same sample was also used in a study of T cells of mothers and their children. From that report: Roughly 6 children, together with their three healthy Caucasian mothers, made up the donors.

This clonotype was sampled from a girl aged 2 to 10 in good health. V gene TRBV12-3 or TRBV12-4 combines with J gene TRBJ2-2, with D perhaps TRBD1 (5 bases). The specimen sequenced was blood. Written as DNA, the CDR3 is TGTGCCAGCAGTTCAGGGTCCACCGGGGAGCTGTTTTTT. Protein product: CASSSGSTGELFF.